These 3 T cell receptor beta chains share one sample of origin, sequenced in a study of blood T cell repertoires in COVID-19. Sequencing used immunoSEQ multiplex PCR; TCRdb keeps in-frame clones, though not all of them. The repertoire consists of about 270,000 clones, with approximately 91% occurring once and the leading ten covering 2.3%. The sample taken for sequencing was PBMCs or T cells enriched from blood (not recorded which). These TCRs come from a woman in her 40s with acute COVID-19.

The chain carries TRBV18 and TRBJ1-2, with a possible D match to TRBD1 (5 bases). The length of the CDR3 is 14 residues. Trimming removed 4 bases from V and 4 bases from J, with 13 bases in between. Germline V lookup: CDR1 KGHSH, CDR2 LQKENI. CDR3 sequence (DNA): TGTGCCAGCTCACTTAAAGACAGTACCTATGGCTACACCTTC. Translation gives CASSLKDSTYGYTF.

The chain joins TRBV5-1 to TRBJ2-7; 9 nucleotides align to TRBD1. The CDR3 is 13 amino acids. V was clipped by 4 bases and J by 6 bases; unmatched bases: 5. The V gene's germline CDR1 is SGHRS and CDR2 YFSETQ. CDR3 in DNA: TGCGCCAGCAGCCTGGGACAGGGTCTCGAGCAGTACTTC. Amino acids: CASSLGQGLEQYF.

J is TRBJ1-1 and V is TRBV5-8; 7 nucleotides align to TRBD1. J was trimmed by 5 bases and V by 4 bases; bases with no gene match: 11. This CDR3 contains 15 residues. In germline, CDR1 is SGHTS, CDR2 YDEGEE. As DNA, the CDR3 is TGTGCCAGCAGCCGGACAGGTCTGGGGGGAACTGAAGCTTTCTTT. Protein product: CASSRTGLGGTEAFF. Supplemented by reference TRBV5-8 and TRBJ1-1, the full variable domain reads EAGVTQSPTHLIKTRGQQATLRCSPISGHTSVYWYQQALGLGLQFLLWYDEGEERNRGNFPPRFSGRQFPNYSSELNVNALELEDSALYLCASSRTGLGGTEAFFGQGTRLTVV.